This section outlines one TCR beta chain sequence together with its context. What it binds is not known. The data were taken from a study of T cell repertoires in cytomegalovirus infection. Study in general: Public TCR beta signatures provided an indication of both CMV infection and a matching HLA type.

Points from the study as a whole: Across the ex vivo response, the dominant clonotypes were HLA-C-restricted CMV-specific TCR beta clonotypes.

With 4 bases removed from V and 5 bases from J, the gap between germline ends came to 9 bases. The CDR3 contains 13 residues. The germline V gene has CDR1 LGHNA and CDR2 YNFKEQ. TCRdb itself ran the reads through MiXCR, one entry per CDR3 protein. The table lists about 160,000 distinct CDR3 sequences, under 20% of them singletons. Material: CD8+ T cells from PBMCs. This TCR came from a human donor in good health (CMV status not recorded). Some clones in this sample may be carry-over from other donors' samples. The chain is built from TRBV4-2 and TRBJ2-1, with unresolved D. This CDR3 is CASSPNRHNEQFF. Written as DNA, the CDR3 is TGTGCCAGCAGCCCCAACCGCCACAATGAGCAGTTCTTC.